These 12 T cell receptor beta chains came from one sample sequenced in a study of blood T cell repertoires in COVID-19. TCRdb's table, derived via immunoSEQ multiplex PCR, lists solely in-frame clones and lacks some. The repertoire holds about 35,000 clones, roughly four fifths seen once, with under 45% in the top ten. The source material was peripheral blood. These receptors originate from a human donor in a cohort sampled during active or convalescent COVID-19. The donor label of this sample is uncertain.

The chain couples TRBV29-1 to TRBJ1-1; no clear D. CDR1 and CDR2 from the germline V gene are SQVTM and ANQGSEA. The CDR3 has 11 amino acids. Trimming took off 2 bases at V and 1 base at J, with 2 bases between the two ends. This chain's CDR3 is CSVERNTEAFF. CDR3 sequence (DNA): TGCAGCGTTGAACGGAACACTGAAGCTTTCTTT.

At least ten counts were recorded for this clone. This chain links TRBV5-1 with TRBJ1-1, with 8 positions matching TRBD1. This CDR3 contains 15 residues. The junction had 5 bases not matched to a gene; V was cut back by 0 bases and J by 4 bases. Germline assignment: CDR1 SGHRS and CDR2 YFSETQ. The CDR3 is CASSLAQGAGTEAFF. The CDR3 nucleotides are TGCGCCAGCAGCTTGGCGCAGGGGGCGGGCACTGAAGCTTTCTTT.

The sample holds a few counts of this clone. V is TRBV6-6 and J is TRBJ2-7; 13 bases map to TRBD2. Per the germline V gene, CDR1 is MNHNY and CDR2 is SVGAGI (reference sequence). The length of the CDR3 is 16 residues. With V trimmed by 6 bases and J by 3 bases, 8 bases remained unmatched. CDR3 residues: CASSPSLAGGVYEQYF. The CDR3 DNA reads TGTGCCAGCAGCCCTTCACTAGCGGGAGGGGTCTACGAGCAGTACTTC.

The gene calls are TRBV6-4 and TRBJ2-7; no clear D gene. Trimming took off 6 bases at V and 7 bases at J, with 10 bases between the two ends. From germline, CDR1 is MRHNA and CDR2 SNTAGT. This CDR3 is 11 amino acids long. The DNA for the CDR3 is TGTGCCAGCAGGGACCCCGGGGAGCAGTACTTC. Protein product: CASRDPGEQYF.

The chain carries TRBV4-3 and TRBJ2-5; 7 bases are shared with TRBD1. Germline lookup yields CDR1 LGHNA and CDR2 YSLEER. CDR3 length: 16 amino acids. The ends lost 3 bases at V and 0 bases at J; junction bases unmatched: 7. The CDR3, as DNA: TGCGCCAGCAGCCAGGGGGACAGCCCGTACCAAGAGACCCAGTACTTC. Amino acid sequence: CASSQGDSPYQETQYF.

The J gene is TRBJ1-5, the V gene TRBV3-1 (or the pseudogene TRBV3-2), with D possibly TRBD1 on 6 matching bases. The CDR3 has 15 amino acids. V was cut by 3 bases and J by 6 bases, with 15 bases left in between. CDR1 and CDR2 (germline): LGHDT, YNNKEL (reference sequence). CDR3 region: CASSQGAGVGQPQHF. The CDR3 DNA is TGTGCCAGCAGCCAGGGGGCAGGAGTTGGTCAGCCCCAGCATTTT.

The chain is built from TRBV6-5 and TRBJ1-5; D remains ambiguous. Germline values: CDR1 MNHEY, CDR2 SVGAGI. The CDR3 loop spans 13 amino acids. Trimming stripped 7 bases from V and 5 bases from J, with 12 bases between. Here the CDR3 reads CASTLGRDQPQHF. The CDR3 bases are TGTGCCAGCACTCTGGGGAGGGATCAGCCCCAGCATTTT.

This rearrangement joins TRBV20-1 to TRBJ1-2; a possible D gene is TRBD1 (6 bases). From germline, CDR1 is DFQATT and CDR2 SNEGSKA (reference sequence). There are 11 residues in the CDR3. This chain's CDR3 is CSPGADYGYTF. As DNA, the CDR3 is TGCAGCCCAGGGGCGGACTATGGCTACACCTTC.

The CDR3 bases are TGTGCCAGCAGAAAAGAGGCCAATCAGCCCCAGCATTTT. Protein product: CASRKEANQPQHF. The genes are TRBV2 and TRBJ1-5, with D uncertain. There are 13 residues in the CDR3. Trimming pared 6 bases from V and 3 bases from J, leaving 9 bases between. CDR1 and CDR2 from the germline V gene are SNHLY and FYNNEI.

This chain connects TRBV5-6 to TRBJ1-2; a weak D match, TRBD1 (5 bases). Trimming took off 0 bases at V and 3 bases at J, with 12 bases between the two ends. The CDR3 is 15 residues long. Germline CDR1 is SGHDT and CDR2 is YYEEEE. This CDR3 is CASSLVSWGDYGYTF. The CDR3 coding sequence is TGTGCCAGCAGCTTGGTTAGTTGGGGGGACTATGGCTACACCTTC.

This chain joins TRBV27 and TRBJ2-3; 7 nucleotides agree with TRBD2. This CDR3 comprises 16 residues. The ends lost 5 bases at V and 0 bases at J; junction bases unmatched: 8. The germline V gene encodes CDR1 MNHEY and CDR2 SMNVEV (reference sequence). The CDR3 region is CASSTQRGPSTDTQYF. In nucleotides, the CDR3 is TGTGCCAGCAGTACCCAGCGGGGTCCCAGCACAGATACGCAGTATTTT.

This clone has only one observation. V is TRBV9 and J is TRBJ1-1; TRBD1 matches at 9 bases. The CDR3 is 15 residues long. Germline assignment: CDR1 SGDLS and CDR2 YYNGEE. The V gene end was trimmed by 0 bases and the J gene end by 4 bases; junction bases not matched to a gene: 4. The DNA of the CDR3 is TGTGCCAGCAGCGTAGGGACAGGGGCCATCACTGAAGCTTTCTTT. The encoded protein is CASSVGTGAITEAFF.